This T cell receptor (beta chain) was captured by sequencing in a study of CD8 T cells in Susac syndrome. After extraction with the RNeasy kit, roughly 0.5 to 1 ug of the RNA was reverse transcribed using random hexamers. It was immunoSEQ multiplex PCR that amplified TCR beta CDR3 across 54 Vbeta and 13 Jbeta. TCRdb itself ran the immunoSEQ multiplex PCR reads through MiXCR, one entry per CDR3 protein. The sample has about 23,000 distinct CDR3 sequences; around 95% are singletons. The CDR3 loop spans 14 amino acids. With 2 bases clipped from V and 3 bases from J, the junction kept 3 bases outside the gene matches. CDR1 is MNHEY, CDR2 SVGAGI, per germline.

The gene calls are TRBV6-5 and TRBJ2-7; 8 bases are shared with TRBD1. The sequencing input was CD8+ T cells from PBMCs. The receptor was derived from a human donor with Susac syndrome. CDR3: CASSYGQGNYEQYF. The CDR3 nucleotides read TGTGCCAGCAGTTACGGACAGGGTAACTACGAGCAGTACTTC.